The 13 T cell receptor beta chains given below trace back to one sample, sequenced in a study of control samples from healthy donors and cancer patients. Data came from immunoSEQ multiplex PCR; TCRdb stores just in-frame clones and leaves some out. The data contain just over 150,000 clones, 93% of them singletons. Specimen: blood. Every receptor here comes from a man between 45 and 60 years old in good health.

The rearrangement joins TRBV5-4 to TRBJ1-1, with TRBD1 matching 11 bases. Germline CDR1 SGHNT, CDR2 YYREEE (reference sequence). The CDR3 runs 16 residues. With V trimmed by 2 bases and J by 1 base, 4 bases remained unmatched. The CDR3 region is CASSLGQGAANTEAFF. The CDR3 DNA sequence: TGTGCCAGCAGCTTAGGACAGGGGGCTGCGAACACTGAAGCTTTCTTT.

The chain has TRBV12-3 or TRBV12-4 and TRBJ2-7, with 8 bases identical to TRBD1. V lost 4 bases, J lost 6 bases, and 5 bases stayed unmatched. The length of the CDR3 is 13 residues. CDR3 bases: TGTGCCAGCAGTTCCTATGACAGGGGCGAGCAGTACTTC. This sequence encodes CASSSYDRGEQYF.

The J gene is TRBJ2-3, the V gene TRBV12-5; 9 nucleotides line up with TRBD2. The CDR3 loop spans 14 amino acids. CDR1 is LGHNT, CDR2 FRNRAP, per germline. Trimming cost V 7 bases and J 3 bases; bases outside gene matches: 5. The CDR3 is CASATGLATDTQYF. DNA for the CDR3: TGTGCTAGTGCTACGGGACTAGCAACAGATACGCAGTATTTT. Full variable domain (missing parts from reference TRBV12-5 and TRBJ2-3): DARVTQTPRHKVTEMGQEVTMRCQPILGHNTVFWYRQTMMQGLELLAYFRNRAPLDDSGMPKDRFSAEMPDATLATLKIQPSEPRDSAVYFCASATGLATDTQYFGPGTRLTVL.

A word on this clone: Germline and junction disagree at one end, which may indicate a read error. The rearrangement joins TRBV4-1 to TRBJ2-1; D is perhaps TRBD2 (5 bases). The CDR3 totals 12 residues. CDR1 MGHRA and CDR2 YSYEKL come from the germline V gene. The CDR3 region has the DNA TGCGCCAGCAGCCAAGGAGGGAGCGTCCCGATCTTC. This gives the protein CASSQGGSVPIF.

This rearrangement joins TRBV18 to TRBJ1-2; D is uncertain. In germline, CDR1 is KGHSH, CDR2 LQKENI. This CDR3 is 14 amino acids long. The ends were cut back, 7 bases at V and 7 bases at J, with 19 bases in the middle. The CDR3 region has the DNA TGTGCCAGCTTGTTGGGCGACGGCATAGCTGGCTACACCTTC. Protein sequence: CASLLGDGIAGYTF.

The V and J genes are TRBV5-5 and TRBJ1-2; 8 nucleotides agree with TRBD1. The CDR3 sequence is 18 residues long. Losses at the gene ends were 0 bases for V and 1 base for J; bases not matched to a gene: 11. CDR1 and CDR2 (germline): SGHKS, YYEKEE (reference sequence). The CDR3 spells CASSLVPPRTGINYGYTF. In nucleotides, the CDR3 is TGTGCCAGCAGCTTGGTCCCCCCACGGACAGGGATTAACTATGGCTACACCTTC.

The V and J genes are TRBV2 and TRBJ1-1; possibly TRBD1 for D (5 bases). Trimming cost V 8 bases and J 6 bases, with 16 bases left between them. This CDR3 is 13 amino acids long. Per the germline V gene, CDR1 is SNHLY and CDR2 is FYNNEI. CDR3 nucleotide sequence: TGTGCCAGCTCCAGGGAGGGTGTGTCTGAAGCTTTCTTT. It specifies CASSREGVSEAFF. Drawing the rest from reference TRBV2 and TRBJ1-1, the complete variable domain is EPEVTQTPSHQVTQMGQEVILRCVPISNHLYFYWYRQILGQKVEFLVSFYNNEISEKSEIFDDQFSVERPDGSNFTLKIRSTKLEDSAMYFCASSREGVSEAFFGQGTRLTVV.

As to this clone: At one of its ends the junction is not consistent with the germline gene, which may arise from a read error. The chain couples TRBV6-5 to TRBJ1-5; D may be TRBD1 (6 bases). The CDR3 consists of 13 residues. Germline CDR1 reads MNHEY; CDR2 reads SVGAGI. Here the CDR3 reads CATRGRSHQPQHF. For the CDR3, the DNA is TGTGCCACCAGGGGACGTAGCCATCAGCCCCAGCATTTT.

CDR3 coding DNA: TGTGCCAGCAACGTAGTTCGAGCCGGGGAGCTGTTTTTT. Residues: CASNVVRAGELFF. This sequence joins TRBV28 and TRBJ2-2; D gene unclear. The CDR3 covers 13 residues. V shed 7 bases and J shed 6 bases, with 12 bases lying between them. The V gene's germline CDR1 is MDHEN and CDR2 SYDVKM.

CDR3 region: CASSVRQGGNEQYF. The CDR3 DNA sequence: TGCGCCAGCAGCGTCCGACAGGGTGGCAACGAGCAGTACTTC. The J gene is TRBJ2-7, the V gene TRBV5-1; 7 nucleotides match TRBD1. This CDR3 comprises 14 residues. V was pared by 4 bases and J by 5 bases, with 9 bases of the junction left unmatched. The germline V gene encodes CDR1 SGHRS and CDR2 YFSETQ.

The genes are TRBV28 and TRBJ2-3; 8 bases align to TRBD1. The CDR3 is 17 amino acids. J lost 0 bases, V lost 5 bases, and 10 bases had no gene match. The germline V gene has CDR1 MDHEN and CDR2 SYDVKM. This chain's CDR3 is CASSALQGAWSTDTQYF. The CDR3 bases are TGTGCCAGCAGTGCGTTGCAGGGGGCATGGAGCACAGATACGCAGTATTTT.

The chain employs TRBV7-9 and TRBJ1-2; a weak D match, TRBD1 (6 bases). Germline CDR1 SEHNR, CDR2 FQNEAQ (reference sequence). The V and J ends lost 5 bases and 2 bases respectively, with 12 bases between them. The CDR3 length is 14 residues. The CDR3 loop is CASSAGHLNYGYTF. The CDR3 bases are TGTGCCAGCAGCGCGGGACACCTGAACTATGGCTACACCTTC.

The chain has TRBV14 and TRBJ2-1; 10 bases line up with TRBD2. The CDR3 consists of 17 residues. Germline lookup yields CDR1 SGHDN and CDR2 FVKESK. Trimming removed 0 bases from V and 7 bases from J; junction bases left unmatched: 9. CDR3 protein: CASSQDLPSGSNNEQFF. The CDR3 nucleotides read TGTGCCAGCAGCCAAGATCTGCCTAGCGGGAGTAATAATGAGCAGTTCTTC.